The 14 T cell receptor beta chains reported below all come from one sample, sequenced in a study of OX40 agonist ivuxolimab in advanced cancers. Assay used: immunoSEQ multiplex PCR; TCRdb lists only in-frame clones, some missing. Counted here are 80,000 to 95,000 clones, about 81% occurring once; the ten biggest clones make up about 1.7%. This specimen consisted of CD4+ or CD8+ T cells sorted from blood, obtained in a trial of the OX40 agonist ivuxolimab. These receptors all stem from an adult with an advanced solid tumor such as melanoma, head and neck, liver or kidney cancer.

In DNA, the CDR3 is TGTGCCAGCAGCTTGGGGACAGGAAACACAGATACGCAGTATTTT. Residues: CASSLGTGNTDTQYF. The chain employs TRBV7-7 and TRBJ2-3, with TRBD1 matching over 8 bases. Losses at the gene ends were 3 bases for V and 2 bases for J; bases not matched to a gene: 4. The CDR3 is 15 amino acids. The germline gives CDR1 SSHAT, CDR2 FNYEAQ (reference sequence).

This clone was detected only once. The rearrangement links TRBV19 to TRBJ2-4; possibly TRBD1 for D (6 bases). Germline CDR1 is LNHDA and CDR2 is SQIVND (reference sequence). The CDR3 covers 15 residues. Trimming cost V 5 bases and J 1 base, with 12 bases left between them. CDR3 protein: CASSSTGFAKNIQYF. In DNA, the CDR3 is TGTGCCAGTAGTTCTACAGGGTTCGCCAAAAACATTCAGTACTTC.

Only a few counts were recorded for this clone. The genes are TRBV25-1 and TRBJ2-3, with a possible D match to TRBD2 (6 bases). The CDR3 extends over 12 amino acids. Trimming took off 7 bases at V and 4 bases at J, with 9 bases between the two ends. Germline V gene lookup returns CDR1 MGHDK and CDR2 SYGVNS. Here the CDR3 DNA reads TGTGCCAGCAAACCGGGGGCAGATACGCAGTATTTT. Residues: CASKPGADTQYF.

This rearrangement joins TRBV9 to TRBJ1-6; D not certain. The V and J ends lost 3 bases and 7 bases respectively, with 8 bases between them. Germline-derived CDR1 and CDR2 are SGDLS and YYNGEE. This CDR3 region has 13 residues. The CDR3 nucleotides read TGTGCCAGCAGCGATCTAATGAATTCACCCCTCCACTTT. It specifies CASSDLMNSPLHF.

J is TRBJ1-1 and V is TRBV28; D remains ambiguous. CDR1 and CDR2 from the germline V gene are MDHEN and SYDVKM. Deletions cut 5 bases from V and 7 bases from J, with 11 bases between. The CDR3 has 12 amino acids. CDR3 bases: TGTGCCAGCAGTCCGCAGTGGGATGAAGCTTTCTTT. It encodes CASSPQWDEAFF.

The J gene is TRBJ1-4, the V gene TRBV5-1; D not certain. Germline V gene data show CDR1 as SGHRS and CDR2 as YFSETQ. V lost 4 bases, J lost 5 bases, and 12 bases lay in between. This CDR3 spans 14 amino acids. The CDR3 protein is CASSPLPGNEKLFF. CDR3 bases: TGCGCCAGCAGCCCGTTACCGGGGAATGAAAAACTGTTTTTT.

V usage is TRBV5-1 and J usage is TRBJ2-5, with 9 bases that match TRBD2. The CDR3 consists of 15 residues. CDR1 and CDR2 (germline): SGHRS, YFSETQ. V gave up 4 bases and J gave up 5 bases; unmatched junction bases: 9. This CDR3 is CASSPGLAPVETQYF. For the CDR3, the DNA is TGCGCCAGCAGCCCGGGACTAGCCCCCGTGGAGACCCAGTACTTC.

The chain is built from TRBV5-5 and TRBJ2-7; a possible D gene is TRBD1 (5 bases). Deletions cut 6 bases from V and 4 bases from J, with 17 bases between. The length of the CDR3 is 14 residues. The germline V gene has CDR1 SGHKS and CDR2 YYEKEE (reference sequence). This chain's CDR3 is CASKEWGAGYEQYF. In nucleotides, the CDR3 is TGTGCCAGCAAAGAATGGGGCGCTGGGTACGAGCAGTACTTC.

This clone was seen more than once but under ten times. In DNA, the CDR3 is TGTGCCAGCAGCCCCGAGAGGACTAGCAATGAGCAGTTCTTC. Translation: CASSPERTSNEQFF. The rearrangement links TRBV7-9 to TRBJ2-1; 7 bases are shared with TRBD2. In germline, CDR1 is SEHNR, CDR2 FQNEAQ (reference sequence). Unmatched junction bases numbered 7, after V lost 5 bases and J lost 6 bases. The CDR3 has 14 residues.

This clone was found once. The chain links TRBV7-6 to TRBJ1-6; D is unresolved. The CDR3 totals 15 residues. The V and J ends lost 3 bases and 6 bases respectively, with 12 bases between them. In germline, CDR1 is SGHVS, CDR2 FNYEAQ. The CDR3 is CASSLGREFNSPLHF. The CDR3 bases are TGTGCCAGCAGCTTGGGCCGTGAGTTTAATTCACCCCTCCACTTT.

This clone has a single count. V and J are TRBV2 and TRBJ1-1; D might be TRBD1 (6 bases). The CDR3 totals 14 residues. Per germline, CDR1 SNHLY and CDR2 FYNNEI. V gave up 5 bases and J gave up 2 bases, with 12 bases separating them. CDR3 in DNA: TGTGCCAGCAGTAGCCTCAGGGGTAACACTGAAGCTTTCTTT. It codes for CASSSLRGNTEAFF.

CDR3 sequence reads: CASSLSDSSYNEQFF. The CDR3 nucleotides read TGTGCCAGCAGCTTATCCGACAGCTCCTACAATGAGCAGTTCTTC. J is TRBJ2-1 and V is TRBV11-2; a possible D gene is TRBD1 (5 bases). Germline CDR1 and CDR2: SGHAT and FQNNGV. The CDR3 has 15 amino acids. V gave up 2 bases and J gave up 0 bases, with 8 bases separating them.

The genes are TRBV4-2 and TRBJ2-7, with 13 nucleotides matching TRBD2. This CDR3 has 18 residues. V was clipped by 3 bases and J by 3 bases; unmatched bases: 11. From germline, CDR1 is LGHNA and CDR2 YNFKEQ. The CDR3 loop reads CASSHRPPGLAGYYEQYF. The DNA for the CDR3 is TGTGCCAGCAGCCACCGACCCCCGGGACTAGCGGGGTACTACGAGCAGTACTTC.

The chain links TRBV11-3 to TRBJ2-7, with a weak D call TRBD1 (6 bases). The germline V and J ends were trimmed by 5 bases and 0 bases, with 11 bases remaining between them. The CDR3 is 14 residues long. Per germline, CDR1 SGHNT and CDR2 YENEEA. The DNA of the CDR3 is TGTGCCAGCAGCAGAGGACAGTCCTCCTACGAGCAGTACTTC. Encoded protein: CASSRGQSSYEQYF.